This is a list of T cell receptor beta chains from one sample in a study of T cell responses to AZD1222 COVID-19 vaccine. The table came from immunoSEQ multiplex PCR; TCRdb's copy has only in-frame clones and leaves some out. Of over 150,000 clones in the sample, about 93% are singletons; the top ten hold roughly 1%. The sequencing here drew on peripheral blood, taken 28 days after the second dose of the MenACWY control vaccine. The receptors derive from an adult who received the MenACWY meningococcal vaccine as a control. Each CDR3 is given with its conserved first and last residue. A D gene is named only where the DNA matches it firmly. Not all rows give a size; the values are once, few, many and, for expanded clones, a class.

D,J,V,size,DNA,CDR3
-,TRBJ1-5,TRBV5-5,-,TGTGCCAGCAGCCCCGGGACGCCTAATAGCAATCAGCCCCAGCATTTT,CASSPGTPNSNQPQHF
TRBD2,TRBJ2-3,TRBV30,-,TGTGCCTGGAGTTGGGGCGGGAGTGGAGATACGCAGTATTTT,CAWSWGGSGDTQYF
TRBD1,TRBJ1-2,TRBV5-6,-,TGTGCCAGCAGACAAACCGGGACAGGAGGTCGCGCCGGCTACACCTTC,CASRQTGTGGRAGYTF
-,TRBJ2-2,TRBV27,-,TGTGCCAGCAGTCCCCGCCCGACGAGCACCGGGGAGCTGTTTTTT,CASSPRPTSTGELFF
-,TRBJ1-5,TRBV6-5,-,TGTGCCAGCAGGGGTGTGGGTCAGCCCCAGCATTTT,CASRGVGQPQHF
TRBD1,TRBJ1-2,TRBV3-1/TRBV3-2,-,TGTGCCAGCAGCCAAGCAGGGCAGGGGGCGCTTGGCTACACCTTC,CASSQAGQGALGYTF
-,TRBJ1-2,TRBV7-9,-,TGTGCCAGCAGCTCCCCCACGGGGGCAAAAGGCTACACCTTC,CASSSPTGAKGYTF
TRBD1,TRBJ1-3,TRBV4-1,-,TGCGCCAGCAGCCCTACTCCCGGGACAGGGGGAAACACCATATATTTT,CASSPTPGTGGNTIYF
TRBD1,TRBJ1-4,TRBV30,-,TGTGCCTGGAGTTCGAGGTGGCGGTCAGGGGGCGATGAAAAACTGTTTTTT,CAWSSRWRSGGDEKLFF
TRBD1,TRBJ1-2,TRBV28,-,TGTGCCAGCAGTTTAGGTTTGGACAGGGGTGGATATGGCTACACCTTC,CASSLGLDRGGYGYTF
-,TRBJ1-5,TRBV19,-,TGTGCCAGTAGTATAGGGGGAGGGCAGCCCCAGCATTTT,CASSIGGGQPQHF
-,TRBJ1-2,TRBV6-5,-,TGTGCCAGCAGTTACTCGAGAGGGACTAACTATGGCTACACCTTC,CASSYSRGTNYGYTF
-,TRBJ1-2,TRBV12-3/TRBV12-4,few,TGTGCCAGCAGTCCAGGGGAATATGGCTACACCTTC,CASSPGEYGYTF
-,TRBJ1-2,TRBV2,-,TGTGCCAGCAGTGAGCCCGGTTTTGGGGAGAACTATGGCTACACCTTC,CASSEPGFGENYGYTF
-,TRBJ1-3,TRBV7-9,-,TGTGCCAGCAGCCCAACCGGGGTGAGCACGGGAAACACCATATATTTT,CASSPTGVSTGNTIYF
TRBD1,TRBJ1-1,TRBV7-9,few,TGTGCCAGCAGCAACGAACAGGGGAGCGCTGAAGCTTTCTTT,CASSNEQGSAEAFF
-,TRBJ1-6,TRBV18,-,TGTGCCAGCTCACCACCGGCAGGGACCTTGGGGTCACCCCTCCACTTT,CASSPPAGTLGSPLHF
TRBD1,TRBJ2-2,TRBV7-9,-,TGTGCCAGCAGCTTTAGCGAGGGGGCGACCGGGGAGCTGTTTTTT,CASSFSEGATGELFF
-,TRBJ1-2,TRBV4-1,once,TGCGCCAGCAGCCAAGCAGGGGCCTCCTATGGCTACACCTTC,CASSQAGASYGYTF
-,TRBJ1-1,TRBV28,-,TGTGCCAGCAGCCTTATCAGGCAAAGTGAAGCTTTCTTT,CASSLIRQSEAFF
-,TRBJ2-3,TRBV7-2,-,TGTGCCAGCAGCTTCTCCGGGTTAACAGATACGCAGTATTTT,CASSFSGLTDTQYF
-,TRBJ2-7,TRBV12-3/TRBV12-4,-,TGTGCCAGCAGTTTAGCAGGGGACTACGAGCAGTACTTC,CASSLAGDYEQYF
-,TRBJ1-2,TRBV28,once,TGTGCCAGCAGTTTAAGGGGTTTCGGCTACACCTTC,CASSLRGFGYTF
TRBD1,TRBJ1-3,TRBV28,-,TGTGCCAGCAGTTCCTCTAGACAGGGCTCTGGAAACACCATATATTTT,CASSSSRQGSGNTIYF
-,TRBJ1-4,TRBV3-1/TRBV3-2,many,TGTGCCAGCAGCCAAGACTTCCAGGGTTGGAGGAAACTGTTTTTT,CASSQDFQGWRKLFF
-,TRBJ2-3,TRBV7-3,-,TGTGCCAGCAGCCTCGGGCTTCCCGGGGATACGCAGTATTTT,CASSLGLPGDTQYF
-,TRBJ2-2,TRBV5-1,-,TGCGCCAGCTCCCTGGGGATACGTACCGGGGAGCTGTTTTTT,CASSLGIRTGELFF
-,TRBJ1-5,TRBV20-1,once,TGCAGTGCTAGTTCGGGGGCGGGTCAGCCCCAGCATTTT,CSASSGAGQPQHF
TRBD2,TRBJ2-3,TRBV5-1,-,TGCGCCAGCAGCCCCGGCGGGAGTACCCGATCCACAGATACGCAGTATTTT,CASSPGGSTRSTDTQYF
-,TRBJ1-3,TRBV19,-,TGTGCCAGTAGTAGGAGGACAGACTACTCTGGAAACACCATATATTTT,CASSRRTDYSGNTIYF
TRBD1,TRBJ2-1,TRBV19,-,TGTGCCAGTAGTATAGGTACAGGGGGTGATGAGCAGTTCTTC,CASSIGTGGDEQFF
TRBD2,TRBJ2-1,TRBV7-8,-,TGTGCCAGCAGCTTAGGGGTTTCGACGGGAGGGGTTCAGTTCTTC,CASSLGVSTGGVQFF
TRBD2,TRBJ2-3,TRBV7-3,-,TGTGCCAGCAGCTTAGGCCGCGTAGGGCGGGGGGCCACAGATACGCAGTATTTT,CASSLGRVGRGATDTQYF
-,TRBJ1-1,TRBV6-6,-,TGTGCCAGCACCCTCGAAGGGATCGTGGACACTGAAGCTTTCTTT,CASTLEGIVDTEAFF
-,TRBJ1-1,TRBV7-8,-,TGTGCCAGCAGCTTAGGGACACCGAACACTGAAGCTTTCTTT,CASSLGTPNTEAFF
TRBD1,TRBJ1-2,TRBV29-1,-,TGCAGCGTTGAAGCCTCCAGGGACAGGGCCTATGGCTACACCTTC,CSVEASRDRAYGYTF
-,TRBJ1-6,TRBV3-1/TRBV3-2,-,TGTGCCAGCAGCCAAGTCGGAGGTTCCACTAGGGAACCCCTCCACTTT,CASSQVGGSTREPLHF
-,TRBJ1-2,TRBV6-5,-,TGTGCCAGCAGCCGGGACTTAAGTGGCTACACCTTC,CASSRDLSGYTF
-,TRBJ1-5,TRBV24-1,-,TGTGCCACCAGTGATCCAGGGAGCGCGGTCAATCAGCCCCAGCATTTT,CATSDPGSAVNQPQHF
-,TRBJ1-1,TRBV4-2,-,TGTGCCAGCAGCCAAGGCAGAATTGAAGCTTTCTTT,CASSQGRIEAFF
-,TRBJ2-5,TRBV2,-,TGTGCCAGCAGTGGACATTATAGGGCTCAAGAGACCCAGTACTTC,CASSGHYRAQETQYF